The next 21 T cell receptor beta chains were all read from a single sample in a study of graft-versus-host responses after intestinal transplantation. Their antigens remain unidentified. Sequencing used immunoSEQ multiplex PCR; TCRdb keeps in-frame clones, though not all of them. Of 95,000 to 150,000 clones listed, approximately 96% are singletons. The sequences come from unstimulated CD8+ T cells sorted from spleen or lymph node cells, collected before intestinal transplant. These receptors were taken from a human donor who received an intestinal transplant.

The chain links TRBV7-9 to TRBJ2-7; the match to TRBD2 covers 13 bases. Germline CDR1 SEHNR, CDR2 FQNEAQ (reference sequence). V lost 2 bases, J lost 2 bases, and 3 bases stayed unmatched. The CDR3 sequence is 16 residues long. The DNA of the CDR3 is TGTGCCAGCAGCTTAACCGGGACTAGCGGGGCCTACGAGCAGTACTTC. This encodes CASSLTGTSGAYEQYF.

The chain carries TRBV10-3 and TRBJ1-2; the match to TRBD1 covers 8 bases. The CDR3 contains 12 residues. Germline V CDR1 and CDR2: ENHRY, SYGVKD. The V segment lost 9 bases and the J segment 8 bases; nucleotides outside the gene matches: 8. The DNA for the CDR3 is TGTGCCATTAAATCGACAGGGGCGGGCTACACCTTC. Protein product: CAIKSTGAGYTF.

The chain combines TRBV11-2 with TRBJ2-7, with D tentatively TRBD2 (6 bases). The germline V gene has CDR1 SGHAT and CDR2 FQNNGV. The CDR3 spans 13 residues. Trimming stripped 5 bases from V and 2 bases from J, with 10 bases between. CDR3 sequence reads: CASSVGLTYEQYF. CDR3 coding DNA: TGTGCCAGCAGCGTGGGACTGACCTACGAGCAGTACTTC.

The rearrangement uses TRBV15 and TRBJ2-5; 9 nucleotides line up with TRBD2. Trimming took 4 bases from V and 5 from J; bases not matched to a gene: 11. Germline assignment: CDR1 LNHNV and CDR2 YYDKDF (reference sequence). The CDR3 contains 16 residues. The CDR3 nucleotides are TGTGCCACCAGCAAGCGGGTAGCGGGAGTTGGGGAGACCCAGTACTTC. It specifies CATSKRVAGVGETQYF.

The CDR3 DNA follows: TGTGCCAGCAGATACCGTTGGGCTAGCGGGAGCGAGCAGTACTTC. This codes for CASRYRWASGSEQYF. This sequence joins TRBV6-5 and TRBJ2-7; 10 bases line up with TRBD2. V was clipped by 6 bases and J by 6 bases; unmatched bases: 11. The CDR3 covers 15 residues. Germline lookup yields CDR1 MNHEY and CDR2 SVGAGI.

Of note for this clone: The same CDR3 also results from other DNA sequences found in this sample. The chain uses TRBV9 and TRBJ2-7; D uncertain. Per the germline V gene, CDR1 is SGDLS and CDR2 is YYNGEE. The CDR3 is 14 residues long. V was trimmed by 0 bases and J by 3 bases, leaving 10 bases between them. The CDR3 loop reads CASSVGVSNYEQYF. In nucleotides, the CDR3 is TGTGCCAGCAGCGTAGGCGTATCGAACTACGAGCAGTACTTC.

Only one count was recorded for this clone. V usage is TRBV19 and J usage is TRBJ2-7, with TRBD1 matching over 9 bases. CDR3 length: 14 amino acids. J gave up 6 bases and V 6 bases, and 9 bases lay outside the gene matches. Germline values: CDR1 LNHDA, CDR2 SQIVND (reference sequence). The CDR3 loop reads CASSPGQGGSEQYF. For the CDR3, the DNA is TGTGCCAGTAGCCCGGGACAGGGAGGGTCCGAGCAGTACTTC.

This clone was seen a single time. The chain couples TRBV19 to TRBJ1-1; tentatively, D is TRBD1 (5 bases). The CDR3 has 15 residues. The ends were cut back, 1 base at V and 5 bases at J, with 14 bases in the middle. Germline V gene sequence: CDR1 LNHDA, CDR2 SQIVND (reference sequence). The CDR3 region is CASSIGGRAGTEAFF. As DNA, the CDR3 is TGTGCCAGTAGTATAGGAGGCAGGGCGGGAACTGAAGCTTTCTTT.

V gene TRBV6-6 combines with J gene TRBJ2-1; D is possibly TRBD1 or TRBD2 (5 bases each). The V end was cut by 0 bases, the J end by 9 bases, with 9 bases between. The germline CDR1 and CDR2 sequences are MNHNY and SVGAGI (reference sequence). The CDR3 contains 13 residues. CDR3 coding DNA: TGTGCCAGCAGTTACTCGGGGGTAACTGAGCAGTTCTTC. Amino acids: CASSYSGVTEQFF.

The chain uses TRBV7-3 and TRBJ2-7; 7 nucleotides line up with TRBD2. After removal of 7 bases from V and 5 bases from J, the junction contained 14 bases not matched to a gene. Germline CDR1 SGHTA, CDR2 FQGTGA. CDR3 size: 15 residues. For the CDR3, the DNA is TGTGCCAGCAACCCCGGGGGAGGGAATAGCGACGAGCAGTACTTC. This translates into CASNPGGGNSDEQYF.

The chain links TRBV5-1 to TRBJ2-7; D is tentatively TRBD1 or TRBD2 (5 bases each). The germline gives CDR1 SGHRS, CDR2 YFSETQ. The CDR3 length is 14 residues. With 2 bases removed from V and 2 bases from J, the gap between germline ends came to 11 bases. CDR3 protein: CASSFGTETYEQYF. CDR3 DNA: TGCGCCAGCAGCTTCGGGACGGAGACCTACGAGCAGTACTTC. Together with reference TRBV5-1 and TRBJ2-7, the CDR3 gives the full variable domain: KAGVTQTPRYLIKTRGQQVTLSCSPISGHRSVSWYQQTPGQGLQFLFEYFSETQRNKGNFPGRFSGRQFSNSRSEMNVSTLELGDSALYLCASSFGTETYEQYFGPGTRLTVT.

The rearrangement links TRBV4-1 to TRBJ1-4, with TRBD1 as a possible D gene (5 bases). The CDR3 covers 15 residues. CDR1 MGHRA and CDR2 YSYEKL come from the germline V gene. V lost 0 bases, J lost 7 bases, and 12 bases lay in between. DNA for the CDR3: TGCGCCAGCAGCCAAGACACAGGACGGGGTGAAAAACTGTTTTTT. Translation gives CASSQDTGRGEKLFF.

The rearrangement joins TRBV28 to TRBJ1-5; D possibly corresponds to TRBD1 (6 bases). CDR3 size: 14 residues. Germline V gives CDR1 MDHEN, CDR2 SYDVKM. Trimming cost V 7 bases and J 5 bases, with 15 bases left between them. The CDR3 spells CASNPYREHQPQHF. Here the CDR3 DNA reads TGTGCCAGCAACCCTTACAGGGAACATCAGCCCCAGCATTTT.

The rearrangement uses TRBV19 and TRBJ1-5; D may be TRBD1 (5 bases). Between the trimmed V and J ends, which lost 5 bases and 2 bases, there was a span of 10 bases. CDR1 LNHDA and CDR2 SQIVND come from the germline V gene (reference sequence). The CDR3 contains 14 residues. CDR3 nucleotides: TGTGCCAGTAGTGGGGGGGTGGGCAATCAGCCCCAGCATTTT. Translation: CASSGGVGNQPQHF.

The gene calls are TRBV6-6 and TRBJ2-5; possibly TRBD1 for D (6 bases). This CDR3 contains 13 residues. Deletions cut 0 bases from V and 5 bases from J, with 7 bases between. CDR1 MNHNY and CDR2 SVGAGI come from the germline V gene (reference sequence). CDR3 sequence (DNA): TGTGCCAGCAGTTACTCGAGGGGGGAGACCCAGTACTTC. This sequence encodes CASSYSRGETQYF.

The chain joins TRBV5-1 to TRBJ1-4; tentative D call: TRBD1 (5 bases). Germline V CDR1 and CDR2: SGHRS, YFSETQ. The CDR3 is made up of 15 amino acids. The V end was cut by 1 base, the J end by 6 bases, with 13 bases between. The CDR3: CASSLYGGSDEKLFF. CDR3 in DNA: TGCGCCAGCAGCTTGTATGGGGGGTCGGATGAAAAACTGTTTTTT. The variable domain in full, with the rest retrieved from reference TRBV5-1 and TRBJ1-4, is KAGVTQTPRYLIKTRGQQVTLSCSPISGHRSVSWYQQTPGQGLQFLFEYFSETQRNKGNFPGRFSGRQFSNSRSEMNVSTLELGDSALYLCASSLYGGSDEKLFFGSGTQLSVL.

In regard to this clone: A junction boundary mismatches the germline segment, possibly from a read error. CDR3 DNA: TGTGCCAGCAGTTTAGTCACAGGGGCCTCCTGGGGCGACGAGCAGTGCTTC. Residues: CASSLVTGASWGDEQCF. J is TRBJ2-7 and V is TRBV28; 7 bases are a match to TRBD1. The length of the CDR3 is 17 residues. Germline CDR1 and CDR2: MDHEN and SYDVKM.

Regarding this clone: A far larger clone is one base from this, pointing to a likely read error. Additional DNA sequences in this sample encode the identical CDR3. V usage is TRBV28 and J usage is TRBJ1-1, with D possibly matching TRBD1 (5 bases). Trimming removed 6 bases from V and 4 bases from J, with 9 bases in between. The CDR3 sequence is 12 residues long. CDR1 is MDHEN, CDR2 SYDVKM, per germline. In DNA, the CDR3 is TGTGCCAGCAGCTTGAGGGGCACTGAAGCTTTCTTT. Translated, it gives CASSLRGTEAFF.

The gene calls are TRBV27 and TRBJ2-1, with TRBD2 matching over 9 bases. The CDR3 sequence is 17 residues long. V trimming: 0 bases; J trimming: 0 bases; junction bases outside the gene matches: 3. Germline loops: CDR1 MNHEY, CDR2 SMNVEV (reference sequence). CDR3 sequence (DNA): TGTGCCAGCAGTTTATCGGCGGGAGGGGACTCCTACAATGAGCAGTTCTTC. It encodes CASSLSAGGDSYNEQFF.

The V and J genes are TRBV19 and TRBJ1-1; D is perhaps TRBD1 (5 bases). The V end lost 4 bases, the J end lost 3 bases, and 12 bases lay between the germline ends. Germline V gene sequence: CDR1 LNHDA, CDR2 SQIVND (reference sequence). The CDR3 is made up of 14 amino acids. The CDR3 is CASSTDSSYTEAFF. In DNA form, the CDR3 reads TGTGCCAGTAGTACCGACAGTAGTTACACTGAAGCTTTCTTT.

V is TRBV10-1 and J is TRBJ2-7; D tentatively fits TRBD1 or TRBD2 (5 bases each). The germline V gene encodes CDR1 WNHNN and CDR2 SYGVQD (reference sequence). Between the trimmed V and J ends, which lost 2 bases and 2 bases, there was a span of 13 bases. The CDR3 runs to 15 residues. The CDR3 region is CASSEEGITPYEQYF. The CDR3 DNA is TGCGCCAGCAGTGAGGAGGGGATTACTCCCTACGAGCAGTACTTC.